This TCR beta chain was obtained from a study of naive and memory T cell subsets. General study results and limits: Naive repertoires, especially CD8, held a few larger clonotypes, possibly memory cells re-expressing CD45RA.

The germline V and J ends were trimmed by 0 bases and 6 bases, with 9 bases remaining between them. This CDR3 spans 12 amino acids. Germline loops: CDR1 GTSNPN, CDR2 SVGIG (reference sequence). Both TRBC1 and TRBC2 were covered by a beta constant-region primer of two equimolar oligonucleotides. Ligated cDNA was amplified by four rounds of PCR with nested alpha and beta constant-region primers and SP2. TCRdb used MiXCR to reprocess the UMI-ligation and nested PCR reads, holding one entry per CDR3 protein. The data hold roughly 100,000 distinct CDR3 sequences, with about 11% observed a single time. As regards this clonotype: Its antigen is still unknown.

This TCR was sampled from a human donor in good health. The specimen was naive CD4+ T cells from blood. This rearrangement joins TRBV30 to TRBJ2-7, with unresolved D. CDR3: CAWSVRGGEQYF. The CDR3 DNA reads as TGTGCCTGGAGTGTACGTGGTGGCGAGCAGTACTTC. The full variable domain, in which reference TRBV30 and TRBJ2-7 provide the parts outside the CDR3, is SQTIHQWPATLVQPVGSPLSLECTVEGTSNPNLYWYRQAAGRGLQLLFYSVGIGQISSEVPQNLSASRPQDRQFILSSKKLLLSDSGFYLCAWSVRGGEQYFGPGTRLTVT.